Below, 18 T cell receptor beta chains from the same sample are listed, as sequenced in a study of blood T cell repertoires in COVID-19. The repertoire was sequenced with immunoSEQ multiplex PCR; TCRdb's copy has only in-frame clones and lacks some. The sample includes hundreds of thousands of clones, more than 75% of them seen just once. Sequencing was carried out using peripheral blood. The receptors were gathered from a woman aged 40-49 years who had recovered from COVID-19.

V is TRBV6-2 or TRBV6-3 and J is TRBJ2-1; 11 nucleotides agree with TRBD2. Germline V CDR1 and CDR2: MNHEY, SVGEGT. The V and J ends lost 6 bases and 7 bases, in that order; junction bases with no gene match: 8. The CDR3 covers 15 residues. CDR3 sequence (DNA): TGTGCCAGCAGCATTAGCGGGGGGGCAGGGAATGAGCAGTTCTTC. Amino acids: CASSISGGAGNEQFF.

This clone was detected once. J is TRBJ1-4 and V is TRBV6-1; 8 nucleotides agree with TRBD1. V trimming: 2 bases; J trimming: 6 bases; junction bases outside the gene matches: 2. The germline V gene has CDR1 MNHNS and CDR2 SASEGT. The CDR3 sequence is 14 residues long. This chain's CDR3 is CASSERTGYEKLFF. The CDR3 bases are TGTGCCAGCAGTGAAAGGACAGGGTATGAAAAACTGTTTTTT.

This rearrangement joins TRBV18 to TRBJ1-1; D gene unclear. Per the germline V gene, CDR1 is KGHSH and CDR2 is LQKENI. The V gene lost 8 bases and the J gene lost 6 bases, with 16 bases spanning the gap. This CDR3 contains 13 residues. The CDR3 sequence is CASAPLAGAEAFF. In DNA form, the CDR3 reads TGTGCCAGCGCCCCGCTTGCCGGGGCTGAAGCTTTCTTT. Full variable domain (outside the CDR3, taken from reference TRBV18 and TRBJ1-1): NAGVMQNPRHLVRRRGQEARLRCSPMKGHSHVYWYRQLPEEGLKFMVYLQKENIIDESGMPKERFSAEFPKEGPSILRIQQVVRGDSAAYFCASAPLAGAEAFFGQGTRLTVV.

The chain couples TRBV7-9 to TRBJ2-7; the match to TRBD1 covers 7 bases. The length of the CDR3 is 14 residues. Germline V gene sequence: CDR1 SEHNR, CDR2 FQNEAQ (reference sequence). The trim removed 5 bases at V and 4 bases at J, leaving 8 bases unmatched. Here the CDR3 reads CASSPVGRGYEQYF. The CDR3 bases are TGTGCCAGCAGCCCCGTTGGCAGGGGGTACGAGCAGTACTTC.

The chain joins TRBV27 to TRBJ2-3; D not certain. Trimming cost V 6 bases and J 4 bases, with 8 bases left between them. Germline values: CDR1 MNHEY, CDR2 SMNVEV (reference sequence). The CDR3 runs to 12 residues. CDR3 sequence reads: CASSPAPDTQYF. Here the CDR3 DNA reads TGTGCCAGCAGCCCCGCGCCAGATACGCAGTATTTT.

Regarding this clone: Distinct nucleotide sequences in the sample also encode this CDR3. The chain employs TRBV9 and TRBJ1-4; D is ambiguous. The V and J ends lost 3 bases and 0 bases respectively, with 9 bases between them. The CDR3 is made up of 15 amino acids. CDR1 SGDLS and CDR2 YYNGEE come from the germline V gene. In DNA form, the CDR3 reads TGTGCCAGCAGCGCCACGACTGCAACTAATGAAAAACTGTTTTTT. Its translation is CASSATTATNEKLFF.

This clone was observed once. The CDR3 DNA follows: TGTGCCAGCGCCTTCCGGGACAGGCAAGAAAAACTGTTTTTT. Encoded protein: CASAFRDRQEKLFF. The V and J genes are TRBV3-1 (or the pseudogene TRBV3-2) and TRBJ1-4; TRBD1 aligns across 8 bases. CDR1 is LGHDT, CDR2 YNNKEL, per germline (reference sequence). V lost 8 bases, J lost 8 bases, and 10 bases stayed unmatched. CDR3 length: 14 residues.

This clone was picked up one time. In nucleotides, the CDR3 is TGTGCCAGCACCTCCCAGGGGCTTGGAAACACCATATATTTT. Amino acid sequence: CASTSQGLGNTIYF. The chain has TRBV28 and TRBJ1-3; D may be TRBD1 (6 bases). The CDR3 has 14 residues. Germline V CDR1 and CDR2: MDHEN, SYDVKM. Deletions cut 7 bases from V and 3 bases from J, with 13 bases between.

The genes are TRBV5-1 and TRBJ2-7, with 8 positions matching TRBD1. Germline CDR1 SGHRS, CDR2 YFSETQ. Germline trimming cut 3 bases from V and 0 bases from J; bases unmatched to any gene: 8. The length of the CDR3 is 16 residues. The CDR3 sequence: CASSWAQGAGSYEQYF. CDR3 nucleotides: TGCGCCAGCAGCTGGGCCCAGGGGGCCGGCTCCTACGAGCAGTACTTC.

The rearrangement links TRBV11-2 to TRBJ2-1, with 10 bases fitting TRBD2. V lost 2 bases to trimming and J lost 10 bases; unmatched junction nucleotides: 17. Germline V CDR1 and CDR2: SGHAT, FQNNGV. This CDR3 has 18 amino acids. The CDR3: CASSLRPPSGGFGIEQFF. The CDR3 DNA is TGTGCCAGCAGCTTACGGCCTCCTAGCGGGGGCTTCGGGATCGAGCAGTTCTTC.

V and J are TRBV18 and TRBJ2-2; 7 positions agree with TRBD1. The V and J ends lost 5 bases and 7 bases, in that order; junction bases with no gene match: 13. Germline CDR1 KGHSH, CDR2 LQKENI. This CDR3 spans 16 amino acids. DNA of the CDR3: TGTGCCAGCTCATCGACTCTTAACAGGGGAAGCGGGGAGCTGTTTTTT. It codes for CASSSTLNRGSGELFF.

There are a few counts of this clone. The CDR3 here is CASSVAVRESSGNTIYF. The CDR3 nucleotides are TGTGCCAGCAGCGTAGCAGTACGGGAGAGCTCTGGAAACACCATATATTTT. The chain recombines TRBV9 with TRBJ1-3; no reliable D call. V gave up 0 bases and J gave up 0 bases, with 13 bases separating them. The CDR3 spans 17 residues. CDR1 SGDLS and CDR2 YYNGEE come from the germline V gene.

The chain recombines TRBV15 with TRBJ2-5, with D maybe TRBD1 (6 bases). The germline V gene has CDR1 LNHNV and CDR2 YYDKDF (reference sequence). V lost 4 bases and J lost 0, with 15 bases in between. The CDR3 contains 16 residues. The CDR3 here is CATSNPRDTYQETQYF. CDR3 nucleotides: TGTGCCACCAGCAACCCCCGGGACACGTACCAAGAGACCCAGTACTTC.

V usage is TRBV7-2 and J usage is TRBJ2-7; weak D call: TRBD2 (6 bases). The ends were cut back, 1 base at V and 0 bases at J, with 7 bases in the middle. The germline V gene encodes CDR1 SGHTA and CDR2 FQGNSA. The CDR3 spans 14 residues. In DNA, the CDR3 is TGTGCCAGCAGCTTAGGCGGGACCTCCTACGAGCAGTACTTC. This gives the protein CASSLGGTSYEQYF.

The V and J genes are TRBV5-1 and TRBJ2-5; 9 bases agree with TRBD2. CDR3 length: 17 residues. Per germline, CDR1 SGHRS and CDR2 YFSETQ. V gave up 0 bases and J gave up 2 bases; unmatched junction bases: 8. In DNA, the CDR3 is TGCGCCAGCAGCTTGGGAGGGGTGCTAGCGGGGCAAGAGACCCAGTACTTC. This encodes CASSLGGVLAGQETQYF. Complete variable domain (other parts from reference TRBV5-1 and TRBJ2-5): KAGVTQTPRYLIKTRGQQVTLSCSPISGHRSVSWYQQTPGQGLQFLFEYFSETQRNKGNFPGRFSGRQFSNSRSEMNVSTLELGDSALYLCASSLGGVLAGQETQYFGPGTRLLVL.

This rearrangement joins TRBV11-2 to TRBJ1-2, with TRBD1 as a possible D gene (5 bases). Looked up from germline, CDR1 is SGHAT and CDR2 is FQNNGV. CDR3 length: 15 amino acids. V was shortened by 0 bases and J by 3 bases, with 11 bases between the two germline ends. In DNA form, the CDR3 reads TGTGCCAGCAGCTTAGATATCTTAGGGGACTATGGCTACACCTTC. Translating it yields CASSLDILGDYGYTF.

A remark on this clone: The same CDR3 is also encoded by other DNA sequences in this sample. The chain links TRBV27 to TRBJ2-1, with D uncertain. The CDR3 has 13 amino acids. Germline V CDR1 and CDR2: MNHEY, SMNVEV (reference sequence). Trimming pared 3 bases from V and 2 bases from J, leaving 5 bases between. The DNA for the CDR3 is TGTGCCAGCAGTTTGACACCCTACAATGAGCAGTTCTTC. The encoded protein is CASSLTPYNEQFF.

This clone was counted once. The CDR3, as DNA: TGTGCCAGCTCCAGGGAACCAACTAATGAAAAACTGTTTTTT. Residues: CASSREPTNEKLFF. V gene TRBV5-8 combines with J gene TRBJ1-4; a possible D gene is TRBD1 (5 bases). V gave up 7 bases and J gave up 0 bases, with 10 bases separating them. This CDR3 contains 14 residues. Germline CDR1 SGHTS, CDR2 YDEGEE.